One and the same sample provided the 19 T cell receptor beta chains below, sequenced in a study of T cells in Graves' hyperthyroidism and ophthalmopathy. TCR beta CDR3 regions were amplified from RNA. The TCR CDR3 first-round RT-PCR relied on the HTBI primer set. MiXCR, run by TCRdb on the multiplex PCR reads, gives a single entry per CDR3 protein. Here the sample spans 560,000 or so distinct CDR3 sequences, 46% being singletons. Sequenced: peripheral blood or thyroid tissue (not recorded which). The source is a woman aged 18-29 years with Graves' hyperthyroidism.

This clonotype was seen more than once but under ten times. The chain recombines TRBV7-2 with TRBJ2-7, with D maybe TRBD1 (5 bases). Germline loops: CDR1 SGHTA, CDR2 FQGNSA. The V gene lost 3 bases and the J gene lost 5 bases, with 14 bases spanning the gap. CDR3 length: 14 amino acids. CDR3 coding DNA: TGTGCCAGCAGCTTTACAGGACACAACGACGAGCAGTACTTC. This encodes CASSFTGHNDEQYF.

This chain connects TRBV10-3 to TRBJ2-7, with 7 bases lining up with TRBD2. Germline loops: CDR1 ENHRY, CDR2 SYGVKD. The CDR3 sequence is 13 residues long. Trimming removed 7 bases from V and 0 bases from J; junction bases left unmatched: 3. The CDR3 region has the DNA TGTGCCATCACTGGCGGGAGCTCCTACGAGCAGTACTTC. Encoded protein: CAITGGSSYEQYF.

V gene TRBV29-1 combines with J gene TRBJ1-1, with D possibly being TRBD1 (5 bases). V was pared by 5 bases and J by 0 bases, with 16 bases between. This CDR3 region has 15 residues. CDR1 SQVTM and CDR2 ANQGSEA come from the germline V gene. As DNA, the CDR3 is TGCAGCGTTTGGAGTGGGGACGGAATGAACACTGAAGCTTTCTTT. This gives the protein CSVWSGDGMNTEAFF.

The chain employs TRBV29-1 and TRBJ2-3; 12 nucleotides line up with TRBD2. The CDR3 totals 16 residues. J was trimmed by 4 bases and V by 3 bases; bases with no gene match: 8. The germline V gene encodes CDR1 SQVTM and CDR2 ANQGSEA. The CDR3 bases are TGCAGCGTTGATGAAGGACTAGCGGGGAGCGCAGATACGCAGTATTTT. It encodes CSVDEGLAGSADTQYF.

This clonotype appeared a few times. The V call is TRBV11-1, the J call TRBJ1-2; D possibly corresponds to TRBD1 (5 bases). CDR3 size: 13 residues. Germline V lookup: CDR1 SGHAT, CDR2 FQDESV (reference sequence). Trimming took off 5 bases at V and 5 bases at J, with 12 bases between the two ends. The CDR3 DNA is TGTGCCAGCAGCGACTTACCAGGGTATGGCTACACCTTC. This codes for CASSDLPGYGYTF. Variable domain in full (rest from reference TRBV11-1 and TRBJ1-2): EAEVAQSPRYKITEKSQAVAFWCDPISGHATLYWYRQILGQGPELLVQFQDESVVDDSQLPKDRFSAERLKGVDSTLKIQPAELGDSAMYLCASSDLPGYGYTFGSGTRLTVV.

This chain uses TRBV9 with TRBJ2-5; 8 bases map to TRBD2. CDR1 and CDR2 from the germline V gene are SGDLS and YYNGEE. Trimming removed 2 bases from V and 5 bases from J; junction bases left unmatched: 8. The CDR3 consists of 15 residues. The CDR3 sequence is CASSVSVAGWETQYF. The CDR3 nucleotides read TGTGCCAGCAGCGTGTCGGTAGCGGGATGGGAGACCCAGTACTTC.

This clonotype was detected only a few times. The CDR3 protein is CASTPGGTNSPLHF. CDR3 bases: TGTGCCAGCACCCCGGGGGGGACGAATTCACCCCTCCACTTT. V usage is TRBV7-3 and J usage is TRBJ1-6, with D perhaps TRBD1 (5 bases). V was pared by 7 bases and J by 7 bases, with 14 bases between. The CDR3 consists of 14 residues. The germline CDR1 and CDR2 sequences are SGHTA and FQGTGA.

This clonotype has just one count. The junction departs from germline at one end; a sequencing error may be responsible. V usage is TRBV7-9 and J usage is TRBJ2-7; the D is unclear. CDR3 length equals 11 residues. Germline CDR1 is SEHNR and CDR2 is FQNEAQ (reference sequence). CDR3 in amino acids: CASSFFEGWHF. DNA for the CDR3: TGTGCCAGCAGCTTCTTCGAAGGGTGGCACTTC. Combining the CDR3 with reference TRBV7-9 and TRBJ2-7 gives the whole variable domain DTGVSQNPRHKITKRGQNVTFRCDPISEHNRLYWYRQTLGQGPEFLTYFQNEAQLEKSRLLSDRFSAERPKGSFSTLEIQRTEQGDSAMYLCASSFFEGWHFGPGTRLTVT.

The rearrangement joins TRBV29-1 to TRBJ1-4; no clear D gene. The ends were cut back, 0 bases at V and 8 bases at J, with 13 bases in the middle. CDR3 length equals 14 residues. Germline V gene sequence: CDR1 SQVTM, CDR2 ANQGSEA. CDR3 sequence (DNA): TGCAGCGTTGAAGATCGGGGTGGAGAAGAAAAACTGTTTTTT. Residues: CSVEDRGGEEKLFF.

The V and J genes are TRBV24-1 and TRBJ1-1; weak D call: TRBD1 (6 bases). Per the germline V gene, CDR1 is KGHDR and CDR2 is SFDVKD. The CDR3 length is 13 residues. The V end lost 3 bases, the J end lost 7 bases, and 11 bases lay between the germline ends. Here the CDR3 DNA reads TGTGCCACCAGTGATCGGACAGCGGATGAAGCTTTCTTT. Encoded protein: CATSDRTADEAFF.

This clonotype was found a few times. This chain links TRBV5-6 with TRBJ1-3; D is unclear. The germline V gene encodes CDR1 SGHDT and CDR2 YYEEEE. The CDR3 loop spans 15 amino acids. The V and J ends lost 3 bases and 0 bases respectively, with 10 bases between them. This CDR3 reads CASSSTLLSGNTIYF. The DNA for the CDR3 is TGTGCCAGCAGCTCGACACTCCTCTCTGGAAACACCATATATTTT.

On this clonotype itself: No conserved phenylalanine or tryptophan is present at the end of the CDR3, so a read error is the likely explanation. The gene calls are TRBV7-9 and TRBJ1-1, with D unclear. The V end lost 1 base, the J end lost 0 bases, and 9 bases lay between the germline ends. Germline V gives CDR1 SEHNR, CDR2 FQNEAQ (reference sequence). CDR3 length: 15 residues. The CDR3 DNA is TGTGCCAGCAGCTTAGATGCAGGCCTGAACACTGAAGCTTTCCTT. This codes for CASSLDAGLNTEAFL.

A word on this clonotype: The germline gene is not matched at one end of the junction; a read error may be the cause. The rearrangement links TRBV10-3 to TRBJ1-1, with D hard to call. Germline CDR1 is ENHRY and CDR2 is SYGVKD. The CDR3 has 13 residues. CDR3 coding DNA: TGTGCCATCATGGGCTCTATTGACACTGAAGCTTCCTTT. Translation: CAIMGSIDTEASF.

CDR3 loop: CASSLIGPNQPQHF. CDR3 DNA sequence: TGTGCCAGCAGCTTGATCGGTCCTAATCAGCCCCAGCATTTT. The V gene is TRBV7-9, the J gene TRBJ1-5; D gene unclear. V was cut by 3 bases and J by 4 bases, with 10 bases left in between. CDR1 is SEHNR and CDR2 is FQNEAQ in the germline V gene (reference sequence). The CDR3 sequence is 14 residues long.

The CDR3 DNA sequence: TGCAGTGCTAAGGGACAGGGGACCTACGAGCAGTACTTC. It encodes CSAKGQGTYEQYF. This chain uses TRBV20-1 with TRBJ2-7; 10 bases are a match to TRBD1. Germline CDR1 and CDR2: DFQATT and SNEGSKA (reference sequence). This CDR3 contains 13 residues. V was pared by 4 bases and J by 2 bases, with 2 bases of the junction left unmatched.

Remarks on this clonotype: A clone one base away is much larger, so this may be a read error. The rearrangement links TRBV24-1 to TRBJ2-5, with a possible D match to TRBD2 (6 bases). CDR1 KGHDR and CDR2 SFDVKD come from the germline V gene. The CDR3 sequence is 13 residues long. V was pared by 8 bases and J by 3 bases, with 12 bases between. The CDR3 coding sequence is TGTGCCACCAAAGACGGGAGCAAAGAGACCCAGTACTTC. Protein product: CATKDGSKETQYF.

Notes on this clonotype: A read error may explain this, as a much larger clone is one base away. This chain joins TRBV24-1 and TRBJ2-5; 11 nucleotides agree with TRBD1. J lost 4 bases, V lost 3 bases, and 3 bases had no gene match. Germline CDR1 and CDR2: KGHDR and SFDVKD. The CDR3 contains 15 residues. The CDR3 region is CATSDAGTGGETQYF. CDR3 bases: TGTGCCACCAGTGATGCCGGGACAGGGGGAGAGACCCAGTACTTC.

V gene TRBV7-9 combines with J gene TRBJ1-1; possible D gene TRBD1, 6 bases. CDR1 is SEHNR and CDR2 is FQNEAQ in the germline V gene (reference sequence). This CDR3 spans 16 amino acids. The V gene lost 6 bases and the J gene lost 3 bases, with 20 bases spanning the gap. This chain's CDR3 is CASRSGVRKGDTEAFF. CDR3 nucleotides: TGTGCCAGCAGATCCGGGGTGAGGAAGGGGGACACTGAAGCTTTCTTT.

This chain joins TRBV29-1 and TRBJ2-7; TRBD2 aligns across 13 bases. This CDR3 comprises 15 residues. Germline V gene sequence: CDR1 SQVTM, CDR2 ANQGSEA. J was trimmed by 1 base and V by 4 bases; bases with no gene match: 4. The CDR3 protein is CSVAPGLAGSYEQYF. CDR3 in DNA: TGCAGCGTTGCCCCGGGACTAGCGGGATCCTACGAGCAGTACTTC.